This T cell receptor beta chain was documented in a study of blood T cells in healthy people across ages. Findings and limits, study-wide: Age advanced and TCR beta diversity per million T cells fell, roughly linearly. Versus aged donors, long-lived donors had higher diversity and more naive CD4+ cells.

The second PCR ran about 6 to 12 cycles with a sample-barcoded 5' primer and J-beta primers. TCRdb re-called the 5' RACE reads with MiXCR, one entry per CDR3 protein. Of some 1.4 million distinct CDR3 sequences listed, around two fifths were seen once; the top ten hold 7.9%. This clonotype was detected ten times or more. The antigen is undetermined. This TCR derives from a woman aged 18-29 years in good health. Specimen: blood.

CDR3 region: CASSLGLGTGVHNEQFF. CDR3 nucleotide sequence: TGCGCCAGCAGCTTGGGCTTGGGGACAGGGGTTCACAATGAGCAGTTCTTC. J is TRBJ2-1 and V is TRBV5-1, with 10 bases aligning to TRBD1. The CDR3 has 17 amino acids. V shed 0 bases, J shed 5 bases, and the junction held 8 bases outside the gene matches. The germline V gene encodes CDR1 SGHRS and CDR2 YFSETQ. Supplemented by reference TRBV5-1 and TRBJ2-1, the full variable domain reads KAGVTQTPRYLIKTRGQQVTLSCSPISGHRSVSWYQQTPGQGLQFLFEYFSETQRNKGNFPGRFSGRQFSNSRSEMNVSTLELGDSALYLCASSLGLGTGVHNEQFFGPGTRLTVL.